This T cell receptor (beta chain) came from a study of cytomegalovirus exposure and HLA in healthy donors. CDR1 and CDR2 (germline): SNHLY, FYNNEI. This CDR3 comprises 16 residues. Trimming took 6 bases from V and 2 from J; bases not matched to a gene: 10. Both 60 Vbeta primers and 13 Jbeta primers went into the PCR. The table came from immunoSEQ multiplex PCR; TCRdb's copy has only in-frame clones and leaves some out. The table shows 110,000 to 150,000 clones, with around 84% occurring only once. This sequence was found in a boy aged 2 to 10 in good health and CMV-seronegative. This chain joins TRBV2 and TRBJ1-3, with 7 bases aligning to TRBD1. Specimen: PBMCs. CDR3 region: CASSLDRVLAGNTIYF. Here the CDR3 DNA reads TGTGCCAGCAGCCTTGACAGGGTCCTGGCTGGAAACACCATATATTTT.